These 13 T cell receptor beta chains came from one sample sequenced in a study of blood T cell repertoires in COVID-19. TCRdb keeps only in-frame clones here, not all; method: immunoSEQ multiplex PCR. The top ten clones hold less than 3% of a sample with approximately 300,000 clones, about 89% of them seen once. Sequencing used PBMCs or T cells enriched from blood (not recorded which). These receptors came from a woman aged 18-29 years who had recovered from COVID-19.

V gene TRBV3-1 (or the pseudogene TRBV3-2) combines with J gene TRBJ2-7, with TRBD2 matching 10 bases. The CDR3 runs to 16 residues. V lost 1 base to trimming and J lost 5 bases; unmatched junction nucleotides: 8. CDR1 is LGHDT and CDR2 is YNNKEL in the germline V gene (reference sequence). CDR3 in DNA: TGTGCCAGCAGCCAAGGGTCTAGCGGGAGCCCCAACGAGCAGTACTTC. Amino acid sequence: CASSQGSSGSPNEQYF.

The chain carries TRBV9 and TRBJ1-3; tentative D call: TRBD1 (6 bases). Germline assignment: CDR1 SGDLS and CDR2 YYNGEE. The CDR3 runs 15 residues. V was trimmed by 3 bases and J by 5 bases, leaving 15 bases between them. The DNA for the CDR3 is TGTGCCAGCAGCGAGGGACACCCGAAACGAAACACCATATATTTT. It translates to CASSEGHPKRNTIYF. Complete variable domain (other parts from reference TRBV9 and TRBJ1-3): DSGVTQTPKHLITATGQRVTLRCSPRSGDLSVYWYQQSLDQGLQFLIQYYNGEERAKGNILERFSAQQFPDLHSELNLSSLELGDSALYFCASSEGHPKRNTIYFGEGSWLTVV.

The chain uses TRBV18 and TRBJ2-3, with 12 bases fitting TRBD2. The CDR3 is 20 amino acids. V lost 0 bases, J lost 1 base, and 11 bases stayed unmatched. Germline CDR1 reads KGHSH; CDR2 reads LQKENI. CDR3 amino acids: CASSPPLAGGPTARTDTQYF. DNA for the CDR3: TGTGCCAGCTCACCACCGCTAGCGGGAGGGCCAACGGCACGCACAGATACGCAGTATTTT.

The rearrangement joins TRBV5-4 to TRBJ1-2; TRBD1 matches at 7 bases. The germline V gene encodes CDR1 SGHNT and CDR2 YYREEE (reference sequence). There are 17 residues in the CDR3. Trimming removed 5 bases from V and 4 bases from J; junction bases left unmatched: 17. The DNA of the CDR3 is TGTGCCAGCAGTTCAATTACAGGGGAAGGGCTGTCCTATGGCTACACCTTC. Translated: CASSSITGEGLSYGYTF.

The chain recombines TRBV30 with TRBJ1-5; D unresolved. V dropped 1 base and J dropped 0 bases, with 13 bases sitting between them. Germline V gene sequence: CDR1 GTSNPN, CDR2 SVGIG (reference sequence). CDR3 size: 16 residues. The CDR3 protein is CAWSASVQISNQPQHF. The CDR3 nucleotides read TGTGCCTGGAGTGCTTCAGTACAGATTAGCAATCAGCCCCAGCATTTT. The full variable domain, its missing parts supplied by reference TRBV30 and TRBJ1-5, is SQTIHQWPATLVQPVGSPLSLECTVEGTSNPNLYWYRQAAGRGLQLLFYSVGIGQISSEVPQNLSASRPQDRQFILSSKKLLLSDSGFYLCAWSASVQISNQPQHFGDGTRLSIL.

V gene TRBV15 combines with J gene TRBJ2-2; D gene ambiguous. The germline CDR1 and CDR2 sequences are LNHNV and YYDKDF (reference sequence). The CDR3 is 16 amino acids. Trimming stripped 0 bases from V and 2 bases from J, with 10 bases between. The CDR3 DNA reads as TGTGCCACCAGCAGAGATCTACTCATCAACACCGGGGAGCTGTTTTTT. It codes for CATSRDLLINTGELFF.

The chain carries TRBV11-2 and TRBJ2-7; a weak D match, TRBD2 (6 bases). CDR1 and CDR2 (germline): SGHAT, FQNNGV. The CDR3 has 12 residues. Trimming stripped 1 base from V and 6 bases from J, with 7 bases between. The CDR3 bases are TGTGCCAGCAGCTTAGTGGGGGGCGAGCAGTACTTC. It translates to CASSLVGGEQYF.

This clone occurred a few times. The chain joins TRBV6-5 to TRBJ2-1; TRBD2 agrees at 7 bases. This CDR3 is built from 15 residues. V gave up 4 bases and J gave up 2 bases; unmatched junction bases: 5. Germline CDR1 reads MNHEY; CDR2 reads SVGAGI. CDR3 region: CASSFGRAAYNEQFF. The CDR3 DNA reads TGTGCCAGCAGTTTTGGGAGGGCCGCCTACAATGAGCAGTTCTTC.

The V call is TRBV28, the J call TRBJ2-1; D is unresolved. The CDR3 has 15 amino acids. The germline CDR1 and CDR2 sequences are MDHEN and SYDVKM. Trimming took 4 bases from V and 4 from J, leaving 14 bases between them. The CDR3 nucleotides are TGTGCCAGCAGTTCACATCCCTCACATTACAATGAGCAGTTCTTC. Encoded protein: CASSSHPSHYNEQFF.

This chain links TRBV5-1 with TRBJ1-2, with D possibly being TRBD1 (5 bases). CDR3 size: 14 residues. Trimming removed 0 bases from V and 4 bases from J, with 10 bases in between. Germline lookup yields CDR1 SGHRS and CDR2 YFSETQ. CDR3 in amino acids: CASSLGQGLYGYTF. The CDR3 DNA reads TGCGCCAGCAGCTTGGGCCAGGGCCTCTATGGCTACACCTTC. The complete variable domain, with remaining parts taken from reference TRBV5-1 and TRBJ1-2, reads KAGVTQTPRYLIKTRGQQVTLSCSPISGHRSVSWYQQTPGQGLQFLFEYFSETQRNKGNFPGRFSGRQFSNSRSEMNVSTLELGDSALYLCASSLGQGLYGYTFGSGTRLTVV.

The rearrangement joins TRBV19 to TRBJ2-7; TRBD1 agrees at 8 bases. The CDR3 length is 15 residues. V shed 4 bases and J 3 bases; nucleotides not matched to a gene: 8. Germline V gives CDR1 LNHDA, CDR2 SQIVND (reference sequence). The CDR3 spells CASSTPDRAIYEQYF. In DNA, the CDR3 is TGTGCCAGTAGTACCCCGGACAGGGCGATCTACGAGCAGTACTTC. Together with reference TRBV19 and TRBJ2-7, the CDR3 gives the full variable domain: DGGITQSPKYLFRKEGQNVTLSCEQNLNHDAMYWYRQDPGQGLRLIYYSQIVNDFQKGDIAEGYSVSREKKESFPLTVTSAQKNPTAFYLCASSTPDRAIYEQYFGPGTRLTVT.

About this clone itself: A clone one base away is much larger, so this may be a read error. The chain uses TRBV5-4 and TRBJ1-6, with D possibly being TRBD1 (6 bases). The CDR3 totals 14 residues. Germline assignment: CDR1 SGHNT and CDR2 YYREEE (reference sequence). In DNA, the CDR3 is TGTACCAGCAGACAAAGCACAGGGAATTCACCCCTCCACTTT. It codes for CTSRQSTGNSPLHF.

V is TRBV5-4 and J is TRBJ1-2, with D perhaps matching TRBD1 (6 bases). Trimming pared 4 bases from V and 5 bases from J, leaving 18 bases between. The CDR3 contains 15 residues. Germline V gene sequence: CDR1 SGHNT, CDR2 YYREEE (reference sequence). The CDR3 spells CASSLLGAALYGYTF. CDR3 DNA sequence: TGTGCCAGCAGCCTATTGGGGGCAGCGTTATATGGCTACACCTTC.